The T cell receptor beta chain under discussion was sequenced for a study of blood T cell repertoires in COVID-19. Overall study context: Collection of acute and convalescent COVID-19 samples took place in the United States, Italy and Spain. Sources were T cells, B-cell-depleted T cells, or PBMCs; the material itself was cDNA or gDNA.

In the authors' methods: The assay estimated nucleated cells by amplifying reference gene primers. The protocol was immunoSEQ multiplex PCR, while the TCRdb copy is restricted to in-frame clones and leaves out a portion. The D gene and trimming were derived from the DNA, and the V and J assignments and clone size from that table. Among about 250,000 clones listed, around four fifths were seen once. The length of the CDR3 is 16 residues. V lost 0 bases to trimming and J lost 7 bases; unmatched junction nucleotides: 5. Germline loops: CDR1 SGHRS, CDR2 YFSETQ. J is TRBJ2-1 and V is TRBV5-1, with 12 bases aligning to TRBD1. Sequencing used peripheral blood. The origin of this receptor is a woman aged 60-75 years with active or convalescent COVID-19. This CDR3 reads CASSLGGQGAWNEQFF. The CDR3 DNA sequence: TGCGCCAGCAGCTTGGGGGGACAGGGGGCTTGGAATGAGCAGTTCTTC.